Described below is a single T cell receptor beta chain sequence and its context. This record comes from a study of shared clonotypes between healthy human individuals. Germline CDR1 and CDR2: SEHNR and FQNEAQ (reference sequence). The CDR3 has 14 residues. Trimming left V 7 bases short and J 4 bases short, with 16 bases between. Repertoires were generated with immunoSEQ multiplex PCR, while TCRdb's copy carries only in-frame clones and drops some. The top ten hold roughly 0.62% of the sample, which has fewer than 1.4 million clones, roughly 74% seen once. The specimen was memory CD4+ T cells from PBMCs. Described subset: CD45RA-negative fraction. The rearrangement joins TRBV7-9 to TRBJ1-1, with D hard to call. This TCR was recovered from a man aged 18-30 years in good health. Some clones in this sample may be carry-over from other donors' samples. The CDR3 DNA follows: TGTGCCAGCAACAGCTTAGTGGGAGGCACTGAAGCTTTCTTT. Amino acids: CASNSLVGGTEAFF.